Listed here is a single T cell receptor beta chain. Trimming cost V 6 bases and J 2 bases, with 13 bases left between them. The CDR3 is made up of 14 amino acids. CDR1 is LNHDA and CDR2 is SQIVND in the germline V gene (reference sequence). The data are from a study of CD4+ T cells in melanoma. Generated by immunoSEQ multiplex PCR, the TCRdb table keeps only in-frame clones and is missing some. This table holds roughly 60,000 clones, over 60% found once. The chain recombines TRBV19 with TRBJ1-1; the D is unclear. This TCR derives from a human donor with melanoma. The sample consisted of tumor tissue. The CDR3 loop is CASRRGPINTEAFF. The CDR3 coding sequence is TGTGCCAGTAGACGGGGTCCGATTAACACTGAAGCTTTCTTT.